This T cell receptor beta chain originates from a study of T cells in tumors and immune-related adverse events (dated by TCRdb to the early 2020s). In regard to this clone: It lacks a known antigen. Base-call qualities are not available, and no considerably larger clone is one nucleotide away.

The sample's treatment or condition label, in plain terms: nivolumab (PD-1 blockade) given before sampling. The DNeasy Blood and Tissue Kit was used to extract DNA from the formalin-fixed paraffin-embedded specimens. The immunoSEQ assay was used to amplify and sequence the TCR beta locus, producing bulk TCR Vbeta CDR3 data. In the authors' own workflow: Non-productive CDR3s, sequences shorter than 7 amino acids, and those not starting with C or ending with F/W were excluded. Only specimens with at least 1000 reads were analysed, and clonotypes were defined at the amino acid level. Clonality was computed as 1 minus Pielou's evenness. Library sizes were equalized by abundance-weighted random subsampling with replacement, which was repeated 100 times so that 95% confidence intervals could be reported. The Morisita overlap index was used to quantify repertoire overlap, and for each specimen the top 40 clones were checked for overlap with the irAE. The immuneACCESS repertoire file appears here via TCRdb, limited to in-frame rearrangements. These files lack a portion of the clones; in checked studies, under half of the deficit traces to unresolved V genes, and the cause of the others is not known. V and J calls and clone size are those listed in that table; D and trimming were worked out from the DNA. For this sample the table gives over 4,500 clones, of which around 60% were detected only once. The ten largest clones take up 5.5% to 6.5% of the sample.

This TCR derives from a female donor with metastatic renal cell carcinoma. The specimen was gut tissue, collected from a patient treated with anti-PD-1 therapy.

The CDR3 in this case is CASREGTGLYEQYF. The nucleotide sequence is TGTGCCAGTAGAGAGGGAACAGGCCTATACGAGCAGTACTTC. The rearranged segments are TRBV19 and TRBJ2-7; the D gene is tentatively TRBD1 or TRBD2, each matching 5 bases. The CDR3 starts with the cysteine, ends with the phenylalanine, and has 14 residues. This entry keeps only the CDR3 DNA: 42 bases, framed from base 1. The junction shows trimming of 6 bases on V and 4 bases on J, plus 16 bases between the germline ends. Looking up the germline V gene (reference sequence) yields CDR1 LNHDA and CDR2 SQIVND.